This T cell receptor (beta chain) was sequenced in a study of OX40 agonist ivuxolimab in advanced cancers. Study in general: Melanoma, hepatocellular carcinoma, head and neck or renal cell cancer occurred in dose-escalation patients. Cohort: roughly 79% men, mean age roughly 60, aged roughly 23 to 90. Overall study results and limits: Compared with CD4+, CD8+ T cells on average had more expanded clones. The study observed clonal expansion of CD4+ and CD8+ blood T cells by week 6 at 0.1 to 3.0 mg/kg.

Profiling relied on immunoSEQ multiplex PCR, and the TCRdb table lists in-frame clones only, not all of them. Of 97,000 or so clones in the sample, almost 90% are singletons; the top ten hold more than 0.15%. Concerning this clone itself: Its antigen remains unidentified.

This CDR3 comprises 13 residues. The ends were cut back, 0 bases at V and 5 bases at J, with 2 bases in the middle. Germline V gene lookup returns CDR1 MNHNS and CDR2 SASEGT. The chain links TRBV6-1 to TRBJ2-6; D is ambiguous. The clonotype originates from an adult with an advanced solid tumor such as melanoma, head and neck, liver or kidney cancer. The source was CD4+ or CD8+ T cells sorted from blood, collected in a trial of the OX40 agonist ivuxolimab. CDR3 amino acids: CASSEAWANVLTF. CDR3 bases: TGTGCCAGCAGTGAAGCTTGGGCCAACGTCCTGACTTTC.